Included here is one T cell receptor beta chain sequence, with context. Its antigen is undetermined. This sample stems from a study of graft-versus-host responses after intestinal transplantation. In the study overall: Multivisceral, liver-intestinal, or isolated intestinal transplants were received by the recipients. The recipients all started with anti-thymocyte globulin induction and then took tacrolimus and steroids for roughly 3 years. Notes on the study in general: Levels of circulating GvH clones at their peak were associated with early post-transplant HvG declines. Analysis identified GvH clones in recipient marrow, with some appearing first in ileum or blood.

The data were produced by immunoSEQ multiplex PCR, yet TCRdb's version contains in-frame clones alone and is incomplete. Of over 65,000 clones in the sample, around 92% were seen once. The CDR3 is 14 amino acids. V was clipped by 4 bases and J by 7 bases, with 11 bases between them. The germline V gene encodes CDR1 SEHNR and CDR2 FQNEAQ (reference sequence). The sequence was obtained from a human patient who received an intestinal transplant, so some T cells may come from the graft donor. The material sequenced was PBMCs, taken 98 days after intestinal transplantation. The chain carries TRBV7-9 and TRBJ1-6, with D maybe TRBD1 (5 bases). CDR3 amino acids: CASSSTEENSPLHF. The CDR3 nucleotides are TGTGCCAGCAGCTCGACAGAGGAGAATTCACCCCTCCACTTT. The whole variable domain, filled in from reference TRBV7-9 and TRBJ1-6, reads DTGVSQNPRHKITKRGQNVTFRCDPISEHNRLYWYRQTLGQGPEFLTYFQNEAQLEKSRLLSDRFSAERPKGSFSTLEIQRTEQGDSAMYLCASSSTEENSPLHFGNGTRLTVT.